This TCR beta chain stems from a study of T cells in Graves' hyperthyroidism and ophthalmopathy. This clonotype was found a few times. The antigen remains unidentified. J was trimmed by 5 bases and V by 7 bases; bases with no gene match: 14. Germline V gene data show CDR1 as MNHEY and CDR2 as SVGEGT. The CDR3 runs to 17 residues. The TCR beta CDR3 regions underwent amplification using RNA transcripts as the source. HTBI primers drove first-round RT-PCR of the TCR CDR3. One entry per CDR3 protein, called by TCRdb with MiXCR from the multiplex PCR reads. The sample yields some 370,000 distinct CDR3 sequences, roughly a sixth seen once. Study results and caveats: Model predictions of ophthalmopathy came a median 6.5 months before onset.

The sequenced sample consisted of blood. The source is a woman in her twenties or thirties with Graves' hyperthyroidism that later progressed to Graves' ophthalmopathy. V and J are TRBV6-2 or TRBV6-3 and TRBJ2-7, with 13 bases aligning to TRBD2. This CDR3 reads CASTTTLLAGGSNEQYF. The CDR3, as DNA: TGTGCCAGCACCACTACCCTACTAGCGGGAGGGAGTAACGAGCAGTACTTC.